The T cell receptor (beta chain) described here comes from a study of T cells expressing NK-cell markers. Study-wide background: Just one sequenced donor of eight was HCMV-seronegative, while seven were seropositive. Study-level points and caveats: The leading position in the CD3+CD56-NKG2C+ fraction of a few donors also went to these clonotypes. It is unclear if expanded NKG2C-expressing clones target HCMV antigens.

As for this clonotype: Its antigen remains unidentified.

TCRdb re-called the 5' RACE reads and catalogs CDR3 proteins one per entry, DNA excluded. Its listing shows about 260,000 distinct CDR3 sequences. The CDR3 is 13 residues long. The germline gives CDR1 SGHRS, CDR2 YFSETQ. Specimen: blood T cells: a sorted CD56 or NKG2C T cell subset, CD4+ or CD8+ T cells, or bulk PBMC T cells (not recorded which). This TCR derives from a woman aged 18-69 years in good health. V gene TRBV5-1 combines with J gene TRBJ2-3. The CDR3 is CASSLVTPDTQYF. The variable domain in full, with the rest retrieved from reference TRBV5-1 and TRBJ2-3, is KAGVTQTPRYLIKTRGQQVTLSCSPISGHRSVSWYQQTPGQGLQFLFEYFSETQRNKGNFPGRFSGRQFSNSRSEMNVSTLELGDSALYLCASSLVTPDTQYFGPGTRLTVL.